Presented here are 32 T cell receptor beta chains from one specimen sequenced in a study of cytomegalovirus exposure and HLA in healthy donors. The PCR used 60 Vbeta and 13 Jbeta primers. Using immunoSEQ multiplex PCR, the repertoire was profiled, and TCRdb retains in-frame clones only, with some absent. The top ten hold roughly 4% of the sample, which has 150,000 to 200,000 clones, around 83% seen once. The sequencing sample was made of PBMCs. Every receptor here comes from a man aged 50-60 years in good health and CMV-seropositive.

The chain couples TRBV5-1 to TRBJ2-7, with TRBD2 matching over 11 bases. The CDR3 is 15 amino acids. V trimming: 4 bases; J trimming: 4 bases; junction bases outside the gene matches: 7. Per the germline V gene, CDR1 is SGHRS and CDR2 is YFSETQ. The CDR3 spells CASSPSSGGTYEQYF. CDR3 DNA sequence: TGCGCCAGCAGCCCTTCTAGCGGGGGGACTTACGAGCAGTACTTC.

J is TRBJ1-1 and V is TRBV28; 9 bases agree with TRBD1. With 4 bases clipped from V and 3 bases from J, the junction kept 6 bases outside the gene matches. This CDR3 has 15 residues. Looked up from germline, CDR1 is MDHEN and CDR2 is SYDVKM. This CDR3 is CASSSRQGVHTEAFF. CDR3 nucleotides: TGTGCCAGCAGTTCCCGACAGGGGGTTCACACTGAAGCTTTCTTT.

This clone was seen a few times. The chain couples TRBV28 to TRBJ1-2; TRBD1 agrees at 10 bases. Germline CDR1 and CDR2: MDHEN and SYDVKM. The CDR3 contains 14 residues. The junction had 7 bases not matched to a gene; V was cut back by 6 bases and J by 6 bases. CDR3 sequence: CASRAGQGLHGYTF. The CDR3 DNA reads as TGTGCCAGCAGGGCGGGACAGGGGTTACATGGCTACACCTTC.

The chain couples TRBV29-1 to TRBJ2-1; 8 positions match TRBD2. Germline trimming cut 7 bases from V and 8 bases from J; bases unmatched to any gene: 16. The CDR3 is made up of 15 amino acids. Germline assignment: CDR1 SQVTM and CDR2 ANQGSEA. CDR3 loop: CSARWEGLGSYEQFF. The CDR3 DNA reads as TGCAGCGCTCGCTGGGAGGGACTAGGATCCTATGAGCAGTTCTTC.

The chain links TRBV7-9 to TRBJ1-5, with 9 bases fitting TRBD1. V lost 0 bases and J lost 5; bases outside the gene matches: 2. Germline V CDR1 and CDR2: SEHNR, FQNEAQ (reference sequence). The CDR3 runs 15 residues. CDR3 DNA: TGTGCCAGCAGCTTAGCGTGGGACAGGGATCAGCCCCAGCATTTT. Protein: CASSLAWDRDQPQHF.

The CDR3 here is CASSSGNRYSNQPQHF. As DNA, the CDR3 is TGTGCCAGCAGCTCCGGGAACAGATATAGCAATCAGCCCCAGCATTTT. The V call is TRBV7-6, the J call TRBJ1-5; D remains ambiguous. This CDR3 has 16 amino acids. CDR1 is SGHVS, CDR2 FNYEAQ, per germline. V lost 4 bases, J lost 0 bases, and 13 bases lay in between.

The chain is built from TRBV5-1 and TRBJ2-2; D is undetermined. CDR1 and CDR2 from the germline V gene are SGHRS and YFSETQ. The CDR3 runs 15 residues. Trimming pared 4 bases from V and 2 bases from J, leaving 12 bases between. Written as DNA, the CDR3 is TGCGCCAGCAGCCCCGCGCCCGATAACACCGGGGAGCTGTTTTTT. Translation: CASSPAPDNTGELFF.

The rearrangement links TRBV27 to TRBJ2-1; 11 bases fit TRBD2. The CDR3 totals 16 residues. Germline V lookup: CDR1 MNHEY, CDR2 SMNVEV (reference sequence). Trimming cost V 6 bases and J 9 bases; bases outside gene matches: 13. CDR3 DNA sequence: TGTGCCAGCAGACCGATGACTAGCGGGAAGCGGGGTGAGCAGTTCTTC. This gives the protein CASRPMTSGKRGEQFF.

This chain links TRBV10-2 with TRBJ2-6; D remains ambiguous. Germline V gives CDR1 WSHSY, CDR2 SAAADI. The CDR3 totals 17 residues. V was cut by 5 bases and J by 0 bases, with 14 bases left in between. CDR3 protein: CASSFHIISSGANVLTF. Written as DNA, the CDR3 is TGCGCCAGCAGTTTCCACATTATTTCCTCTGGGGCCAACGTCCTGACTTTC.

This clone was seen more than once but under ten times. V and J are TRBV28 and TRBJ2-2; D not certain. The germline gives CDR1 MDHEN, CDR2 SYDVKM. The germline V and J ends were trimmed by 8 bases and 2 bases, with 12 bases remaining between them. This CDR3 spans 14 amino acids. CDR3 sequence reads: CASHARRNTGELFF. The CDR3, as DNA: TGTGCCAGCCATGCCAGGCGTAACACCGGGGAGCTGTTTTTT.

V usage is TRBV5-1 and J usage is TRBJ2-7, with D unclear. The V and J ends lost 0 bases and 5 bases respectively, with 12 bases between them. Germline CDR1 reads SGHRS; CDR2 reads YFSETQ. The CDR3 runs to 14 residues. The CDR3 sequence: CASSLGRVVDEQYF. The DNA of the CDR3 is TGCGCCAGCAGCTTGGGTCGGGTCGTGGACGAGCAGTACTTC.

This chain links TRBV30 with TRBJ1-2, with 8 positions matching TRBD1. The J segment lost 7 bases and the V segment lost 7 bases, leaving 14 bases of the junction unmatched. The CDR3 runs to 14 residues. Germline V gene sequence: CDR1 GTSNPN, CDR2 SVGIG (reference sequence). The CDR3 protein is CAYQPTGVSFGYTF. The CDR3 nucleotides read TGTGCCTACCAACCGACAGGGGTATCCTTTGGCTACACCTTC.

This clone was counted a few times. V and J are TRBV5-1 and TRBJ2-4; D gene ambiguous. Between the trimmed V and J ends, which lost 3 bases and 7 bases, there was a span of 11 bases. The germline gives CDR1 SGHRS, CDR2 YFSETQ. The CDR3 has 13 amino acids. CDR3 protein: CASSSFSGNIQYF. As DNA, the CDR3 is TGCGCCAGCAGCTCGTTCTCCGGGAACATTCAGTACTTC.

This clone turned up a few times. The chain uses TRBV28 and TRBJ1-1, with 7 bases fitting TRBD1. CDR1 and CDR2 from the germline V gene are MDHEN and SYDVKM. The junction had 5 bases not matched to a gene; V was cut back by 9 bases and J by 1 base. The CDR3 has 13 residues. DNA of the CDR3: TGTGCCAGTCGGACAGGTGGGAACACTGAAGCTTTCTTT. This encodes CASRTGGNTEAFF.

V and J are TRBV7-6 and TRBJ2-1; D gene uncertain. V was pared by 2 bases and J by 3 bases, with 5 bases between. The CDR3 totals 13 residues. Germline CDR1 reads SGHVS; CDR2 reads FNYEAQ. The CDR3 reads CASSLSGYNEQFF. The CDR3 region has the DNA TGTGCCAGCAGCTTATCGGGCTACAATGAGCAGTTCTTC.

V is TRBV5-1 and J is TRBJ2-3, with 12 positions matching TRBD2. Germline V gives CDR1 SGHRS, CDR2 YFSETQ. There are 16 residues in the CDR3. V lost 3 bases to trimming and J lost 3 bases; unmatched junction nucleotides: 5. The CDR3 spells CASSSTSGGITDTQYF. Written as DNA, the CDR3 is TGCGCCAGCAGCTCCACTAGCGGGGGGATTACAGATACGCAGTATTTT. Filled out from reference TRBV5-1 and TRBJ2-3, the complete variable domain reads KAGVTQTPRYLIKTRGQQVTLSCSPISGHRSVSWYQQTPGQGLQFLFEYFSETQRNKGNFPGRFSGRQFSNSRSEMNVSTLELGDSALYLCASSSTSGGITDTQYFGPGTRLTVL.

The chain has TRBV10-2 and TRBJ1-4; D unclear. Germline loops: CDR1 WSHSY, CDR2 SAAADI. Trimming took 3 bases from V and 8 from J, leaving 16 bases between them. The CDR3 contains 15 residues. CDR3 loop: CASSDLGRSEEKLFF. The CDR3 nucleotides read TGCGCCAGCAGTGACCTCGGGAGGAGCGAGGAAAAACTGTTTTTT.

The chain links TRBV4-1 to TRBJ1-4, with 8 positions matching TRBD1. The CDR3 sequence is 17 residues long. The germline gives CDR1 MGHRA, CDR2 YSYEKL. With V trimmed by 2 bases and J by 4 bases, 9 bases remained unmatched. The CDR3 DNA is TGCGCCAGCAGCCAACGCATGGACAGGGCCGGTAATGAAAAACTGTTTTTT. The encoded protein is CASSQRMDRAGNEKLFF.

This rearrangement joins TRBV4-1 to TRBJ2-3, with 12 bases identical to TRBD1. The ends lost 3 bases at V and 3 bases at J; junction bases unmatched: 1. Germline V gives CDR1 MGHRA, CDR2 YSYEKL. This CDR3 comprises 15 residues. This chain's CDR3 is CASSQGQGATDTQYF. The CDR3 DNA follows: TGCGCCAGCAGCCAGGGACAGGGGGCGACAGATACGCAGTATTTT.

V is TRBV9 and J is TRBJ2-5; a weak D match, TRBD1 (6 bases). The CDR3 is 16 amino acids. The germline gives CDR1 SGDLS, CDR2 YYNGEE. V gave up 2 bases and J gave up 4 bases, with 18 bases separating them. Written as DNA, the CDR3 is TGTGCCAGCAGCGTTTCCTCTGGGCAGGGGAGAGAGACCCAGTACTTC. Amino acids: CASSVSSGQGRETQYF.

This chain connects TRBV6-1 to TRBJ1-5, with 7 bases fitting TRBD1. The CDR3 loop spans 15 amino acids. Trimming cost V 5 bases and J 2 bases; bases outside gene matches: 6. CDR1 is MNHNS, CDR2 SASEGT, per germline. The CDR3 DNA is TGTGCCAGCAGTTGGGGACAGTCGGGCAATCAGCCCCAGCATTTT. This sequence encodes CASSWGQSGNQPQHF.

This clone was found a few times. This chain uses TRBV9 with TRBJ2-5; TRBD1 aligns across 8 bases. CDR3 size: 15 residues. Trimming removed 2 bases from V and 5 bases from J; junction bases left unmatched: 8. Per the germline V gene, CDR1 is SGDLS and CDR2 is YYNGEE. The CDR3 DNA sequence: TGTGCCAGCAGCGTTCCCGGACAGGGCGGCGAGACCCAGTACTTC. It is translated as CASSVPGQGGETQYF.

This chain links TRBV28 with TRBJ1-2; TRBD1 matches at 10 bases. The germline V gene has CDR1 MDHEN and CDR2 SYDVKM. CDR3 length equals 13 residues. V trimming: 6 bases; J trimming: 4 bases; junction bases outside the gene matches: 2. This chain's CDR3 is CASSRQGAYGYTF. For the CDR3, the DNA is TGTGCCAGCAGCAGACAGGGGGCCTATGGCTACACCTTC.

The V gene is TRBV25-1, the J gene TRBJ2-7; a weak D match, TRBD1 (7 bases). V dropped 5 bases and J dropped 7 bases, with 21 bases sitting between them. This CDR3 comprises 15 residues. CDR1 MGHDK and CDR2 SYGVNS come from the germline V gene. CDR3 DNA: TGTGCCAGCAGTCAGACAGGGATAGGGGCGGGAGAGCAGTACTTC. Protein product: CASSQTGIGAGEQYF.

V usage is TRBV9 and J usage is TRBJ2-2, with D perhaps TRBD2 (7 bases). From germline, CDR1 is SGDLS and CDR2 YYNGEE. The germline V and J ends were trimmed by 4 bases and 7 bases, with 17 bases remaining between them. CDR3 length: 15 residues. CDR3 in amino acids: CASSPYGGPVGELFF. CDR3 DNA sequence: TGTGCCAGCAGCCCCTACGGGGGGCCTGTCGGGGAGCTGTTTTTT.

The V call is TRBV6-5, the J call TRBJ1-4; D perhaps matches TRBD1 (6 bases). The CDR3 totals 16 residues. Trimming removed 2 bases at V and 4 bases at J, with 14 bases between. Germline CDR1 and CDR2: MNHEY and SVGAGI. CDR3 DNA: TGTGCCAGCAGTTACGGGGTGGGGGCGGGTAATGAAAAACTGTTTTTT. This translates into CASSYGVGAGNEKLFF.

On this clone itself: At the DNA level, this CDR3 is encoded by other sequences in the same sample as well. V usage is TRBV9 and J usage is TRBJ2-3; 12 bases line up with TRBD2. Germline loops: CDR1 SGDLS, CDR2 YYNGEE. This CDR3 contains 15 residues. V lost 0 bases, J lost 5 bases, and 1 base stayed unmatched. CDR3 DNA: TGTGCCAGCAGCGTAGCACTAGCGGGAGGAGATACGCAGTATTTT. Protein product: CASSVALAGGDTQYF.

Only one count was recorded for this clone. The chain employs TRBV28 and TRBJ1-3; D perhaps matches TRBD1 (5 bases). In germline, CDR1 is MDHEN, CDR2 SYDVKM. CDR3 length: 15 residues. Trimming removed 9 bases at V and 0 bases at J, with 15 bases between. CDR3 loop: CASRSGAASGNTIYF. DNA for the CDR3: TGTGCCAGTCGCTCTGGGGCAGCCTCTGGAAACACCATATATTTT. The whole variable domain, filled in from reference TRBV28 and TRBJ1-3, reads DVKVTQSSRYLVKRTGEKVFLECVQDMDHENMFWYRQDPGLGLRLIYFSYDVKMKEKGDIPEGYSVSREKKERFSLILESASTNQTSMYLCASRSGAASGNTIYFGEGSWLTVV.

CDR3 residues: CASKGLAAYEQYF. The CDR3 DNA sequence: TGTGCCAGCAAGGGACTAGCGGCCTACGAGCAGTACTTC. J is TRBJ2-7 and V is TRBV2; 11 bases agree with TRBD2. V shed 7 bases and J 2 bases; nucleotides not matched to a gene: 1. The germline V gene has CDR1 SNHLY and CDR2 FYNNEI. The CDR3 has 13 amino acids. The entire variable domain, with the rest obtained from reference TRBV2 and TRBJ2-7, is as follows: EPEVTQTPSHQVTQMGQEVILRCVPISNHLYFYWYRQILGQKVEFLVSFYNNEISEKSEIFDDQFSVERPDGSNFTLKIRSTKLEDSAMYFCASKGLAAYEQYFGPGTRLTVT.

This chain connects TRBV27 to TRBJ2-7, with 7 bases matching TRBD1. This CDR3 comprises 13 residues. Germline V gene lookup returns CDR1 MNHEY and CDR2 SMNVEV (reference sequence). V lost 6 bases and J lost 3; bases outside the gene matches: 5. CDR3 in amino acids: CASRSTGRYEQYF. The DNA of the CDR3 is TGTGCCAGCAGATCGACAGGGCGCTACGAGCAGTACTTC.

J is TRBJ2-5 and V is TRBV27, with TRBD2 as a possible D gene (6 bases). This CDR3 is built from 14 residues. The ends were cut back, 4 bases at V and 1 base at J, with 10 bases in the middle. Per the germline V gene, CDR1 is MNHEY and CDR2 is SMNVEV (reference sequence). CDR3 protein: CASSSLARQETQYF. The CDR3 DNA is TGTGCCAGCAGTTCCCTAGCGCGCCAAGAGACCCAGTACTTC.

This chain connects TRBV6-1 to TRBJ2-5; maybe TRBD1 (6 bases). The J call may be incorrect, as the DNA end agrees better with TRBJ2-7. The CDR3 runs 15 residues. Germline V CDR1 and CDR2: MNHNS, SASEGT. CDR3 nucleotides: TGTGCCAGCAGTGAATTCGACAGGTTTTCCTACGAGCAGTACTTC. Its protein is CASSEFDRFSYEQYF.